The TCR beta chain described here comes from a study of OX40 agonist ivuxolimab in advanced cancers. TCRdb's copy holds only in-frame clones and misses some; the assay was immunoSEQ multiplex PCR. The sample shows some 150,000 clones, 75% to 95% of them seen only once. CDR1 MNHEY and CDR2 SMNVEV come from the germline V gene (reference sequence). The CDR3 covers 16 residues. The junction had 2 bases not matched to a gene; V was cut back by 0 bases and J by 4 bases. As concerns this clone: Its target is not known.

General study results and limits: The CD4+ and CD8+ T cells in the blood had expanded clonally by week 6 at 0.1 to 3.0 mg/kg.

This material consisted of CD4+ or CD8+ T cells sorted from blood, taken in a trial of the OX40 agonist ivuxolimab. This TCR came from an adult with an advanced solid tumor such as melanoma, head and neck, liver or kidney cancer. The V gene is TRBV27, the J gene TRBJ2-1; TRBD2 matches 11 bases. The CDR3 here is CASSLSGTSGYNEQFF. The CDR3 nucleotides read TGTGCCAGCAGTTTATCGGGGACTAGCGGTTACAATGAGCAGTTCTTC.